This T cell receptor beta chain originates from a study of T-cell memory formation after mild COVID-19. TCRdb itself ran the 5' RACE reads through MiXCR, one entry per CDR3 protein. The sample holds about 290,000 distinct CDR3 sequences; roughly 17% are singletons and the top ten take approximately 22%. Trimming took 7 bases from V and 7 from J; bases not matched to a gene: 5. Germline values: CDR1 MDHEN, CDR2 SYDVKM. The CDR3 extends over 13 amino acids. This clonotype appeared once. Antigen unknown. Study findings and constraints: Contracting CD4+ clones sat mainly in CM and EM; CD8+ in EMRA. Pre-infection memory held some responding clones, suggesting pre-existing cross-reactive T cells responded.

This TCR derives from a man aged 18-30 years who had mild COVID-19 (a few samples of this study predate the infection). Cell type and time point are not known. Sequencing used PBMCs or a T cell subset sorted from them (not recorded which). The chain uses TRBV28 and TRBJ2-1, with 9 nucleotides matching TRBD1. In DNA form, the CDR3 reads TGTGCCAGCAACTACAGGGGGCGAAATGAGCAGTTCTTC. It yields the protein CASNYRGRNEQFF.